This T cell receptor (beta chain) was captured by sequencing in a study of T cells expressing NK-cell markers. Study-level results: Top CD8+ clonotypes included the dominant CD3+CD56+NKG2C+ clonotypes in several donors.

TCRdb re-called the 5' RACE reads and catalogs CDR3 proteins one per entry, DNA excluded. The sample data list 300,000 to 500,000 distinct CDR3 sequences. The CDR3 runs 15 residues. As concerns this clonotype: Its antigen is not known.

Specimen: blood T cells: a sorted CD56 or NKG2C T cell subset, CD4+ or CD8+ T cells, or bulk PBMC T cells (not recorded which). The receptor was isolated from a woman aged 45-65 years in good health. V is TRBV12-3 or TRBV12-4 and J is TRBJ1-1. CDR3 in amino acids: CASSLIGRGQTEAFF.